What follows are 28 T cell receptor beta chains derived from one specimen sequenced in a study of blood T cell repertoires in COVID-19. TCRdb's table, derived via immunoSEQ multiplex PCR, lists solely in-frame clones and lacks some. The sample has approximately 200,000 clones, around 84% seen once. Sequencing was done on a sample of peripheral blood. These receptors were collected from a woman between 55 and 75 years old who had recovered from COVID-19.

The V gene is TRBV5-6, the J gene TRBJ1-4, with 9 bases that match TRBD1. With 3 bases clipped from V and 3 bases from J, the junction kept 3 bases outside the gene matches. The CDR3 consists of 15 residues. Germline-derived CDR1 and CDR2 are SGHDT and YYEEEE. This CDR3 reads CASSWTGAPNEKLFF. In DNA, the CDR3 is TGTGCCAGCAGCTGGACAGGGGCTCCTAATGAAAAACTGTTTTTT.

J is TRBJ1-1 and V is TRBV7-2, with D uncertain. There are 12 residues in the CDR3. Germline loops: CDR1 SGHTA, CDR2 FQGNSA. V lost 3 bases and J lost 1, with 3 bases in between. CDR3 sequence (DNA): TGTGCCAGCAGCTTCAGGAACACTGAAGCTTTCTTT. It translates to CASSFRNTEAFF.

The chain joins TRBV30 to TRBJ2-2, with D unresolved. V gave up 4 bases and J gave up 2 bases, with 5 bases separating them. This CDR3 spans 12 amino acids. The germline CDR1 and CDR2 sequences are GTSNPN and SVGIG (reference sequence). The CDR3 region is CAWTLNTGELFF. As DNA, the CDR3 is TGTGCCTGGACCCTTAACACCGGGGAGCTGTTTTTT. Supplemented by reference TRBV30 and TRBJ2-2, the full variable domain reads SQTIHQWPATLVQPVGSPLSLECTVEGTSNPNLYWYRQAAGRGLQLLFYSVGIGQISSEVPQNLSASRPQDRQFILSSKKLLLSDSGFYLCAWTLNTGELFFGEGSRLTVL.

This clone showed up just a few times. This rearrangement joins TRBV2 to TRBJ1-6, with D perhaps TRBD1 (5 bases). The CDR3 loop spans 15 amino acids. Trimming removed 11 bases from V and 6 bases from J, with 20 bases in between. The germline V gene encodes CDR1 SNHLY and CDR2 FYNNEI. CDR3 sequence: CAAKPGGNSNSPLHF. The CDR3 DNA is TGTGCCGCGAAGCCGGGGGGGAATTCTAATTCACCCCTCCACTTT. The complete variable domain, with remaining parts taken from reference TRBV2 and TRBJ1-6, reads EPEVTQTPSHQVTQMGQEVILRCVPISNHLYFYWYRQILGQKVEFLVSFYNNEISEKSEIFDDQFSVERPDGSNFTLKIRSTKLEDSAMYFCAAKPGGNSNSPLHFGNGTRLTVT.

V is TRBV7-9 and J is TRBJ1-2; TRBD1 is a possible D gene (6 bases). V lost 3 bases and J lost 3, with 17 bases in between. The CDR3 has 16 amino acids. Germline V lookup: CDR1 SEHNR, CDR2 FQNEAQ (reference sequence). CDR3 DNA: TGTGCCAGCAGCTTCAGGGGAGCGGACCCCCACTATGGCTACACCTTC. The encoded protein is CASSFRGADPHYGYTF.

The chain joins TRBV6-6 to TRBJ2-7; D is unclear. V lost 6 bases to trimming and J lost 6 bases, with 12 bases between them. Germline V gives CDR1 MNHNY, CDR2 SVGAGI (reference sequence). The CDR3 has 12 residues. CDR3: CASSYAVPEQYF. The CDR3 nucleotides read TGTGCCAGCAGCTACGCAGTCCCCGAGCAGTACTTC.

V is TRBV10-3 and J is TRBJ2-6; TRBD2 matches at 7 bases. CDR3 size: 18 residues. Losses at the gene ends were 3 bases for V and 0 bases for J; bases not matched to a gene: 8. Germline V gene sequence: CDR1 ENHRY, CDR2 SYGVKD. This CDR3 reads CAISEMSGVGSGANVLTF. The CDR3 nucleotides are TGTGCCATCAGTGAAATGAGCGGGGTGGGCTCTGGGGCCAACGTCCTGACTTTC.

This clone was seen more than once but under ten times. The sample contains more than one DNA sequence encoding this CDR3. This chain links TRBV7-2 with TRBJ1-2; 8 nucleotides line up with TRBD1. With 5 bases clipped from V and 5 bases from J, the junction kept 4 bases outside the gene matches. This CDR3 region has 13 residues. Germline V gene sequence: CDR1 SGHTA, CDR2 FQGNSA. Written as DNA, the CDR3 is TGTGCCAGCAGCCCGGACAGGGAGTATGGCTACACCTTC. Translation: CASSPDREYGYTF.

The gene calls are TRBV9 and TRBJ1-6, with D maybe TRBD1 (5 bases). V lost 0 bases and J lost 7, with 8 bases in between. The length of the CDR3 is 14 residues. The germline V gene encodes CDR1 SGDLS and CDR2 YYNGEE. In DNA, the CDR3 is TGTGCCAGCAGCGTAGCTCCAGGGAATTCACCCCTCCACTTT. As protein: CASSVAPGNSPLHF. Full variable domain (missing parts from reference TRBV9 and TRBJ1-6): DSGVTQTPKHLITATGQRVTLRCSPRSGDLSVYWYQQSLDQGLQFLIQYYNGEERAKGNILERFSAQQFPDLHSELNLSSLELGDSALYFCASSVAPGNSPLHFGNGTRLTVT.

This rearrangement joins TRBV6-5 to TRBJ1-2; 8 nucleotides match TRBD1. The CDR3 loop spans 14 amino acids. J gave up 8 bases and V 8 bases, and 13 bases lay outside the gene matches. The germline gives CDR1 MNHEY, CDR2 SVGAGI. CDR3 amino acids: CASGGPQGARGYTF. Here the CDR3 DNA reads TGTGCCAGCGGGGGGCCTCAGGGGGCGCGGGGCTACACCTTC.

This chain joins TRBV5-1 and TRBJ2-1; D is perhaps TRBD2 (6 bases). Trimming removed 7 bases at V and 15 bases at J, with 23 bases between. CDR3 length equals 13 residues. Per germline, CDR1 SGHRS and CDR2 YFSETQ. The CDR3 region is CASGFGSSAQGFF. The CDR3 DNA sequence: TGCGCCAGCGGGTTCGGGTCTAGCGCCCAGGGGTTCTTC.

The chain links TRBV5-4 to TRBJ2-2; 9 nucleotides align to TRBD2. Germline CDR1 SGHNT, CDR2 YYREEE (reference sequence). V shed 5 bases and J 4 bases; nucleotides not matched to a gene: 6. The CDR3 contains 15 residues. CDR3 sequence reads: CASRNAGGRTGELFF. As DNA, the CDR3 is TGTGCCAGCAGGAACGCGGGGGGGCGCACCGGGGAGCTGTTTTTT.

The V and J genes are TRBV12-3 or TRBV12-4 and TRBJ1-5; D is undetermined. The CDR3 spans 12 residues. V lost 5 bases and J lost 11, with 13 bases in between. The CDR3 is CASSANKEAQHF. The DNA for the CDR3 is TGTGCCAGCAGTGCCAACAAAGAGGCCCAGCATTTT.

The chain joins TRBV5-6 to TRBJ2-3; D unclear. Between the trimmed V and J ends, which lost 0 bases and 4 bases, there was a span of 3 bases. Germline V gene sequence: CDR1 SGHDT, CDR2 YYEEEE. The CDR3 extends over 12 amino acids. The CDR3 reads CASSLASDTQYF. CDR3 nucleotide sequence: TGTGCCAGCAGCTTGGCGTCAGATACGCAGTATTTT.

CDR3 sequence: CAWRQDYGYTF. The CDR3 DNA sequence: TGTGCCTGGAGACAAGACTATGGCTACACCTTC. The V call is TRBV30, the J call TRBJ1-2; D not certain. The CDR3 runs 11 residues. V lost 3 bases, J lost 3 bases, and 5 bases lay in between. Germline lookup yields CDR1 GTSNPN and CDR2 SVGIG (reference sequence).

The CDR3 nucleotides are TGTGCCATCAGTGAGATTGACAGGCGTGCTCCCGAGCAGTACTTC. It encodes CAISEIDRRAPEQYF. This sequence joins TRBV10-3 and TRBJ2-7; possible D gene TRBD1, 6 bases. Germline lookup yields CDR1 ENHRY and CDR2 SYGVKD. The V gene lost 2 bases and the J gene lost 6 bases, with 17 bases spanning the gap. The CDR3 consists of 15 residues.

The chain couples TRBV5-1 to TRBJ2-1; TRBD2 aligns across 10 bases. From germline, CDR1 is SGHRS and CDR2 YFSETQ. This CDR3 has 15 residues. With 4 bases clipped from V and 12 bases from J, the junction kept 13 bases outside the gene matches. The CDR3 bases are TGCGCCAGCAGCCCGCTAGCGGGGGCGGGTAGTGTGCAGTTCTTC. Encoded protein: CASSPLAGAGSVQFF.

This chain connects TRBV9 to TRBJ2-4; D is possibly TRBD2 (6 bases). Germline assignment: CDR1 SGDLS and CDR2 YYNGEE. Trimming removed 3 bases from V and 6 bases from J, with 19 bases in between. CDR3 length equals 16 residues. The CDR3 DNA follows: TGTGCCAGCAGCGGTAGCGGCGCTAGCCAAAGAAACATTCAGTACTTC. Encoded protein: CASSGSGASQRNIQYF. Drawing the rest from reference TRBV9 and TRBJ2-4, the complete variable domain is DSGVTQTPKHLITATGQRVTLRCSPRSGDLSVYWYQQSLDQGLQFLIQYYNGEERAKGNILERFSAQQFPDLHSELNLSSLELGDSALYFCASSGSGASQRNIQYFGAGTRLSVL.

This chain connects TRBV19 to TRBJ1-5; D ambiguous. The germline CDR1 and CDR2 sequences are LNHDA and SQIVND (reference sequence). The CDR3 is 15 residues long. Deletions cut 3 bases from V and 4 bases from J, with 13 bases between. The CDR3 nucleotides are TGTGCCAGTAGTATCGCTCTGCGATCAAATCAGCCCCAGCATTTT. It codes for CASSIALRSNQPQHF.

The chain recombines TRBV5-4 with TRBJ1-3, with D possibly matching TRBD1 (5 bases). From germline, CDR1 is SGHNT and CDR2 YYREEE (reference sequence). Deletions cut 3 bases from V and 2 bases from J, with 6 bases between. There are 13 residues in the CDR3. The CDR3 sequence is CASSSRAGNTIYF. As DNA, the CDR3 is TGTGCCAGCAGCTCCAGGGCTGGAAACACCATATATTTT.

The chain carries TRBV6-5 and TRBJ2-7, with D possibly matching TRBD1 (6 bases). Per the germline V gene, CDR1 is MNHEY and CDR2 is SVGAGI. The CDR3 runs 15 residues. The V end lost 2 bases, the J end lost 5 bases, and 16 bases lay between the germline ends. The CDR3 region has the DNA TGTGCCAGCAGTTACGGGCTAGGGGGAGTCGACGAGCAGTACTTC. Residues: CASSYGLGGVDEQYF.

The chain carries TRBV18 and TRBJ2-3, with TRBD2 as a possible D gene (7 bases). Germline values: CDR1 KGHSH, CDR2 LQKENI. This CDR3 spans 15 amino acids. V gave up 1 base and J gave up 3 bases, with 11 bases separating them. The CDR3 nucleotides are TGTGCCAGCTCACCACTCCGGGGGGCAACAGATACGCAGTATTTT. As protein: CASSPLRGATDTQYF.

The genes are TRBV6-6 and TRBJ2-3; TRBD2 matches 7 bases. The CDR3 totals 16 residues. CDR1 MNHNY and CDR2 SVGAGI come from the germline V gene (reference sequence). Trimming removed 4 bases from V and 4 bases from J; junction bases left unmatched: 11. For the CDR3, the DNA is TGTGCCAGCAGTTTCCTCGATAGCGGGCGGGCAGATACGCAGTATTTT. This translates into CASSFLDSGRADTQYF.

This sequence joins TRBV4-2 and TRBJ1-1, with 8 bases matching TRBD1. V shed 6 bases and J 6 bases; nucleotides not matched to a gene: 12. This CDR3 spans 15 amino acids. Germline CDR1 reads LGHNA; CDR2 reads YNFKEQ. The CDR3 reads CASRLFGQGSPEAFF. The CDR3 DNA reads TGTGCCAGCAGACTATTTGGACAGGGAAGCCCTGAAGCTTTCTTT.

V and J are TRBV19 and TRBJ2-7; 7 nucleotides match TRBD2. The CDR3 has 14 amino acids. V lost 6 bases and J lost 4; bases outside the gene matches: 9. Germline CDR1 and CDR2: LNHDA and SQIVND (reference sequence). CDR3 nucleotides: TGTGCCAGTAGACCGGTCGCCGGGGGGTACGAGCAGTACTTC. It encodes CASRPVAGGYEQYF.

The chain couples TRBV2 to TRBJ1-1; D call uncertain. This CDR3 contains 11 residues. CDR1 is SNHLY, CDR2 FYNNEI, per germline. V was shortened by 7 bases and J by 9 bases, with 12 bases between the two germline ends. The chain's CDR3 is CASKAGTKAFF. The CDR3 DNA reads TGTGCCAGCAAGGCAGGTACCAAAGCTTTCTTT. The full variable domain, with the rest looked up from reference TRBV2 and TRBJ1-1, is EPEVTQTPSHQVTQMGQEVILRCVPISNHLYFYWYRQILGQKVEFLVSFYNNEISEKSEIFDDQFSVERPDGSNFTLKIRSTKLEDSAMYFCASKAGTKAFFGQGTRLTVV.

The V gene is TRBV12-5, the J gene TRBJ1-6; TRBD1 matches 7 bases. Trimming cost V 3 bases and J 10 bases; bases outside gene matches: 15. The V gene's germline CDR1 is LGHNT and CDR2 FRNRAP. This CDR3 is built from 17 residues. The CDR3 DNA reads TGTGCTAGTGGTTTCCTCCGATGGCAGGGGGATCAATCACCCCTCCACTTT. Amino acids: CASGFLRWQGDQSPLHF.

This chain links TRBV3-1 (or the pseudogene TRBV3-2) with TRBJ2-5; TRBD2 aligns across 10 bases. From germline, CDR1 is LGHDT and CDR2 YNNKEL (reference sequence). Trimming took 7 bases from V and 2 from J; bases not matched to a gene: 7. The CDR3 is 15 residues long. The CDR3 nucleotides are TGTGCCAGCACCCTTAGCGGGGGGCTACAAGAGACCCAGTACTTC. Its protein is CASTLSGGLQETQYF.